These T cell receptor beta chains were read from a single sample in a study of T cells after somatic rescue of genetic block. Only in-frame clones appear in the TCRdb table, and some are missing; sequencing was by immunoSEQ multiplex PCR. The data hold fewer than 150,000 clones, with 80% to 95% observed a single time. What was sequenced was peripheral blood mononuclear cells (PBMCs). These receptors were collected from a woman younger than 30. CDR3s include the opening cysteine and the closing phenylalanine or tryptophan. A D gene is named only where the DNA matches it firmly. Clone size is stated in some rows and not others, as once, few, many or a class when expanded.

>TRBJ2-1|.|.|TRBV4-1
TGCGCCAGCAGCCAAGAGCGGGCCTGGCAGTTCTTC
CASSQERAWQFF
>TRBJ2-7|.|.|TRBV2
TGTGCCAGCAGGCACCCCGGTGGAGGGGGCGACGAGCAGTACTTC
CASRHPGGGGDEQYF
>TRBJ2-7|TRBD2|.|TRBV4-1
TGCGCCAGCAGCCACCGCTTCGGCGGGGGTGCTTCCTACGAGCAGTACTTC
CASSHRFGGGASYEQYF
>TRBJ1-4|TRBD1|.|TRBV18
TGTGCCAGCTCACCACCCGACAGGGAGAATGAAAAACTGTTTTTT
CASSPPDRENEKLFF
>TRBJ1-4|.|.|TRBV27
TGTGCCAGCAGTCCCCCGGGGGGGGCTAATGAAAAACTGTTTTTT
CASSPPGGANEKLFF
>TRBJ1-1|.|once|TRBV7-3
TGTGCCAGCAGCTTAAGTCCCAGGCATGAAGCTTTCTTT
CASSLSPRHEAFF
>TRBJ1-2|.|.|TRBV6-1
TGTGCCAGCAGTGAGGGGGACGGCGATAACTATGGCTACACCTTC
CASSEGDGDNYGYTF
>TRBJ1-1|.|.|TRBV9
TGTGCCAGCAGCGTAGGAGCCAGTGAGAACACTGAAGCTTTCTTT
CASSVGASENTEAFF
>TRBJ1-3|.|.|TRBV14
TGTGCCAGCGGGCCAGCTGGAAACACCATATATTTT
CASGPAGNTIYF
>TRBJ2-7|.|.|TRBV27
TGTGCCAGCAGTTTAGTCTTGGGGGGAGGTTCCTACGAGCAGTACTTC
CASSLVLGGGSYEQYF
>TRBJ2-7|.|few|TRBV7-2
TGTGCCAGCAGCTTTAGAACGGGGCCCGGGGGACCCACCTACGAGCAGTACTTC
CASSFRTGPGGPTYEQYF
>TRBJ2-7|.|.|TRBV4-3
TGCGCCAGCAGCCACTCCATCACGGGACCCGCCATCTACGAGCAGTACTTC
CASSHSITGPAIYEQYF
>TRBJ2-2|.|.|TRBV21-1
TGTGCCAGCAGCAAAGTAGGGGGAACCAACACCGGGGAGCTGTTTTTT
CASSKVGGTNTGELFF
>TRBJ1-2|.|once|TRBV29-1
TGCAGCGTTGGAGAGGGGCAGCGCTATGGCTACACCTTC
CSVGEGQRYGYTF
>TRBJ2-6|.|.|TRBV7-2
TGTGCCAGCAGCTTAGCGCGAAGGGATCGTTCGTCTGGGGCCAACGTCCTGACTTTC
CASSLARRDRSSGANVLTF
>TRBJ1-2|TRBD1|.|TRBV5-4
TGTGCCAGCAGCTTGGCAGGGGGGGTTGAGGGCTACACCTTC
CASSLAGGVEGYTF
>TRBJ2-2|.|once|TRBV5-8
TGTGCCAGCACGGCGGGAACCAGTCGGGCCGGGGAGCTGTTTTTT
CASTAGTSRAGELFF
>TRBJ2-5|TRBD2|.|TRBV28
TGTGCCAGCAGTTTATCCCTAGCGGGGGCGGATAAAGAGACCCAGTACTTC
CASSLSLAGADKETQYF
>TRBJ2-1|TRBD1|.|TRBV10-3
TGTGCCATCGGACAGGGGAACAATGAGCAGTTCTTC
CAIGQGNNEQFF
>TRBJ2-2|.|.|TRBV5-1
TGCGCCAGCAGCTTGAGGACAACGAACACCGGGGAGCTGTTTTTT
CASSLRTTNTGELFF
>TRBJ1-3|.|once|TRBV15
TGTGCCACCAGCAGAGCGTCGGAGGGAAACACCATATATTTT
CATSRASEGNTIYF
>TRBJ2-7|TRBD1|.|TRBV9
TGTGCCAGCAGCCCGTGGACAGGGAGCTCCTACGAGCAGTACTTC
CASSPWTGSSYEQYF
>TRBJ2-4|.|.|TRBV7-6
TGTGCCAGCAGGACCCATCCAAGGGGGGCCAAAAACATTCAGTACTTC
CASRTHPRGAKNIQYF
>TRBJ2-7|.|.|TRBV6-5
TGTGCCAGCAGCCAAACACGGGACTCCTACGAGCAGTACTTC
CASSQTRDSYEQYF
>TRBJ2-3|.|.|TRBV5-8
TGTGCCAGCAGCTTGGACTTCACCCCGACCACAGATACGCAGTATTTT
CASSLDFTPTTDTQYF